Sequencing of this T cell receptor beta chain was carried out in a study of response to subunit inactivated influenza vaccine. CDR3 size: 15 residues. V dropped 3 bases and J dropped 6; count of bases not matched to a gene: 5. TCRdb processed the RT-PCR reads anew with MiXCR; each CDR3 protein has one entry. The repertoire has around 600,000 distinct CDR3 sequences, 11% of them found once; the top ten carry roughly 11%. In addition, the sample was reused for a study of T cells expressing NK-cell markers. That source adds: TCR beta libraries carry UMIs added by 5'RACE template switching. According to the study, TCR beta repertoires originated from sorted CD3+CD56+NKG2C+, CD3+CD56+NKG2C- and CD3+CD56-NKG2C+ T cells. Among eight sequenced donors, seven carried HCMV seropositivity while one was seronegative.

This clonotype was obtained from a man in his forties or fifties who received an inactivated influenza vaccine. The sample in question was PBMCs from blood, obtained on the day of vaccination. The V and J genes are TRBV12-3 or TRBV12-4 and TRBJ2-3; 11 nucleotides agree with TRBD2. This chain's CDR3 is CASSFSGGGPDTQYF. CDR3 DNA: TGTGCCAGCAGTTTTAGCGGGGGGGGCCCGGATACGCAGTATTTT.